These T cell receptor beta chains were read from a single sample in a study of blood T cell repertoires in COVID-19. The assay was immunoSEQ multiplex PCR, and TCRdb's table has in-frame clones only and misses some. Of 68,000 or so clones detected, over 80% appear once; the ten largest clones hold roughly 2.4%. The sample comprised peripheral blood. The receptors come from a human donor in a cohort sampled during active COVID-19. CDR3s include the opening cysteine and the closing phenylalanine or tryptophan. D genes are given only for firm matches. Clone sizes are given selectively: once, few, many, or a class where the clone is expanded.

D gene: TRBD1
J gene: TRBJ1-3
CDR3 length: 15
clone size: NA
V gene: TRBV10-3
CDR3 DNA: TGTGCCATCAGGATTACAGGGGGCCTCGGAAACACCATATATTTT
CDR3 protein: CAIRITGGLGNTIYF

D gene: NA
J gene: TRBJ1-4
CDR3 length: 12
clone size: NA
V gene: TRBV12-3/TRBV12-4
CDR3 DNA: TGTGCCAGCAGTTTGAAGGGGCCAAAACTGTTTTTT
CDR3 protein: CASSLKGPKLFF

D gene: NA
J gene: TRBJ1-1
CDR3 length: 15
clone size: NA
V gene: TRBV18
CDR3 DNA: TGTGCCAGCTCACCGCTCAACAGGGATAACACTGAAGCTTTCTTT
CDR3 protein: CASSPLNRDNTEAFF

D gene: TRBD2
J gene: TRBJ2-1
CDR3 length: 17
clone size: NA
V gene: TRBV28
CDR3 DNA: TGTGCCAGCAGTCTAACCCCCGGGACTAGCAGTGTCAATGAGCAGTTCTTC
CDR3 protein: CASSLTPGTSSVNEQFF

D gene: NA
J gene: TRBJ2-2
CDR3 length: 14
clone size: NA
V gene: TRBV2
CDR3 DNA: TGTGCCAGCAGTAAACAGGGGAACACCGGGGAGCTGTTTTTT
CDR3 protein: CASSKQGNTGELFF

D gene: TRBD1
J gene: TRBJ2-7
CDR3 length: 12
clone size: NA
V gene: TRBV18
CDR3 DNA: TGTGCCAGCTCACCCGACAGGGACGAGCAGTACTTC
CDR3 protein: CASSPDRDEQYF

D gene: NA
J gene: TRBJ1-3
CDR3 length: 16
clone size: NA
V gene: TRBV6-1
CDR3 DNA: TGTGCCAGCAGTGAATCCTCTCCGGGGGGAGGAAACACCATATATTTT
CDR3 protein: CASSESSPGGGNTIYF

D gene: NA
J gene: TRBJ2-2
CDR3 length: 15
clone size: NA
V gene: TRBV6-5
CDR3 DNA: TGTGCCAGCAGTTACTACAGGGAGAACACCGGGGAGCTGTTTTTT
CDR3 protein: CASSYYRENTGELFF

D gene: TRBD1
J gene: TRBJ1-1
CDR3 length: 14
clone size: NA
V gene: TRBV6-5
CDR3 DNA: TGTGCCAGCAGCAAGGGGGCGGGGATCACTGAAGCTTTCTTT
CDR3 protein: CASSKGAGITEAFF

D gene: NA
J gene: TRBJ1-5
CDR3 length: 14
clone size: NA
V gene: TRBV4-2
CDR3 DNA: TGTGCCAGCAGCCAATACGGGAGCAATCAGCCCCAGCATTTT
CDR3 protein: CASSQYGSNQPQHF

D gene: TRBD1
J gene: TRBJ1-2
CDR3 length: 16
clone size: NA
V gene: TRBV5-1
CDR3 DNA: TGCGCCAGCAGCTTGGGAGGGACAGCGAATAACTATGGCTACACCTTC
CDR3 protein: CASSLGGTANNYGYTF

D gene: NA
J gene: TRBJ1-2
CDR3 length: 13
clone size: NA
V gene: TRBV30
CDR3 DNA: TGTGCCTGGAGGGGCACAGGGTTGCGGGGCTACACCTTC
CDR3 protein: CAWRGTGLRGYTF

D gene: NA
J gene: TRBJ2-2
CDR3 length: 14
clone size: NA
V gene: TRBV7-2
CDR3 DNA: TGTGCCAGCAGCTTAGTGTGGAGTGCCGGGGAGCTGTTTTTT
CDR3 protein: CASSLVWSAGELFF

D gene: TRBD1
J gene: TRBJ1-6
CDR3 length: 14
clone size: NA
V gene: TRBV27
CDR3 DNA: TGTGCCAGCACCAGGGACAGGGGAAGCTCACCCCTCCACTTT
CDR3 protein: CASTRDRGSSPLHF

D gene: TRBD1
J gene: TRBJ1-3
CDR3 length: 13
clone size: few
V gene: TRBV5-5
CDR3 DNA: TGTGCCAGCAGCCCCCGACAGGGGATCACCATATATTTT
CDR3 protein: CASSPRQGITIYF

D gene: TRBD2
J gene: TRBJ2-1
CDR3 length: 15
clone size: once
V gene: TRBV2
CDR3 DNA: TGTGCCAGCAGTGAACTAGCGGGAGGGTTGAATGAGCAGTTCTTC
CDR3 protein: CASSELAGGLNEQFF

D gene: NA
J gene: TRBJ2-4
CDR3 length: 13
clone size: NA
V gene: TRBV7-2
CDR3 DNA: TGTGCCAGCAGCCCACGGGCGGGGAACATTCAGTACTTC
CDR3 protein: CASSPRAGNIQYF

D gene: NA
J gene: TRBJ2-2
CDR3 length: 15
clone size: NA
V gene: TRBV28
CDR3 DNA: TGTGCCAGCAGTTTTGCAGGCGCGGGCACCGGGGAGCTGTTTTTT
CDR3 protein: CASSFAGAGTGELFF

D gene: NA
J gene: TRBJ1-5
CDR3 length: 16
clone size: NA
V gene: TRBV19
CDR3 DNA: TGTGCCAGTAGTATGGAGGGCCCGGGGAGCAATCAGCCCCAGCATTTT
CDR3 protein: CASSMEGPGSNQPQHF

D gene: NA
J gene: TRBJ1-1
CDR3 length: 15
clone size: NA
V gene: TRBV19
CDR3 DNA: TGTGCCAGTGGCGGGTTGTGGAGAAAGAACACTGAAGCTTTCTTT
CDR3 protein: CASGGLWRKNTEAFF

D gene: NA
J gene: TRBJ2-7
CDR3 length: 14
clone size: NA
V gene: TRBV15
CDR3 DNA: TGTGCCACCTCGGAAGGGGGGGGCCAATACGAGCAGTACTTC
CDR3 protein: CATSEGGGQYEQYF

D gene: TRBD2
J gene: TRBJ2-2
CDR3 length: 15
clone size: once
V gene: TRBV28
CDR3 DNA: TGTGCCAGCAGTTTCCCGGGACTAGTAAACGGGGAGCTGTTTTTT
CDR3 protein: CASSFPGLVNGELFF

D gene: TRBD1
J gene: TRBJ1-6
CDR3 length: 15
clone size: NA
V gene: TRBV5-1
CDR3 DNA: TGCGCCAGCAGCCTGGAGGGACAGGATAATTCACCCCTCCACTTT
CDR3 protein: CASSLEGQDNSPLHF

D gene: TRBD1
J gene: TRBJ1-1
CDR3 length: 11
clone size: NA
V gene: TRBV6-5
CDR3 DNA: TGTGCCAGCATGAACGGGGACAGAGGCTTCTTT
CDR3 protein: CASMNGDRGFF

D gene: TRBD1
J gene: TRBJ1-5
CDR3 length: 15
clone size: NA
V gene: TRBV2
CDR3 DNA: TGTGCCAGCAGTGCAACAGGGGGCGCAGCTCAGCCCCAGCATTTT
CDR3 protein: CASSATGGAAQPQHF

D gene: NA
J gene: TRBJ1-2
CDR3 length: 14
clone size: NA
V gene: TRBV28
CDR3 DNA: TGTGCCAGCTCTAGTAGGGGGGGAGTCTATGGCTACACCTTC
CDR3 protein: CASSSRGGVYGYTF

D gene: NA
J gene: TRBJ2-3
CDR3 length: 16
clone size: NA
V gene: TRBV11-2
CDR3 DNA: TGTGCCAGCAGCCGCCTCCGGACTCCCGAATTTGATACGCAGTATTTT
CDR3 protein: CASSRLRTPEFDTQYF

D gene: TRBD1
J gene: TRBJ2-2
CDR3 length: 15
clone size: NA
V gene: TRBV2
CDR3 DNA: TGTGCCAGCAGTCCCGACAGGGGGCGCACCGGGGAGCTGTTTTTT
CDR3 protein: CASSPDRGRTGELFF

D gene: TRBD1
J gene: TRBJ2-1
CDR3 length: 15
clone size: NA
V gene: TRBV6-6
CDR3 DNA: TGTGCCAGCAGTTCCGGGACAGGGAGTGGGAATGAGCAGTTCTTC
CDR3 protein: CASSSGTGSGNEQFF

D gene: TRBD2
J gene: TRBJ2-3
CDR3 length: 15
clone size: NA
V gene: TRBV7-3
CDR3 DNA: TGTGCCAGCAGCATGGGACTAGCGGTCGCGGATACGCAGTATTTT
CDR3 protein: CASSMGLAVADTQYF

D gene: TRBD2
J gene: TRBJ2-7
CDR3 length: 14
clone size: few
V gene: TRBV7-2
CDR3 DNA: TGTGCCAGCAGCTTGTCCGGGACTATATACGAGCAGTACTTC
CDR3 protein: CASSLSGTIYEQYF

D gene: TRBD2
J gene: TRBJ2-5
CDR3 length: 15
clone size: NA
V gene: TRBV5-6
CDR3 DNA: TGTGCCAGCAGCAGTAGCGGGGGGACTCAAGAGACCCAGTACTTC
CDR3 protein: CASSSSGGTQETQYF

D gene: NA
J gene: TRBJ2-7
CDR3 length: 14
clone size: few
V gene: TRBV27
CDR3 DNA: TGTGCCAGCAGTCCGGAGGGCAGGGCCTACGAGCAGTACTTC
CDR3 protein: CASSPEGRAYEQYF

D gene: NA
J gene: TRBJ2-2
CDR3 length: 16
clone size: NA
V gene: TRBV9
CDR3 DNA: TGTGCCAGCAGCGTAGAGGACTCTGGCGTCACCGGGGAGCTGTTTTTT
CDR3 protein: CASSVEDSGVTGELFF

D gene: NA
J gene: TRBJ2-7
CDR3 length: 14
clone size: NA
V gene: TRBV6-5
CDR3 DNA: TGTGCCAGCCGGGACTGGTCAACCTCCTACGAGCAGTACTTC
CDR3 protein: CASRDWSTSYEQYF